This passage covers 26 T cell receptor beta chains from one sample sequenced in a study of cytomegalovirus exposure and HLA in healthy donors. The PCR had 60 Vbeta and 13 Jbeta primers. The protocol was immunoSEQ multiplex PCR, while the TCRdb copy is restricted to in-frame clones and leaves out a portion. The sample has 55,000 to 65,000 clones, and its top ten clones hold around 3.6%. Sequencing was carried out using PBMCs. The receptors here all came from a woman younger than 30 in good health and CMV-seronegative.

As concerns this clone: The sample contains more than one DNA sequence encoding this CDR3. This chain uses TRBV7-9 with TRBJ1-2; TRBD1 is a possible D gene (6 bases). V was cut by 1 base and J by 2 bases, with 8 bases left in between. Germline V lookup: CDR1 SEHNR, CDR2 FQNEAQ (reference sequence). The CDR3 has 14 amino acids. CDR3 sequence reads: CASSLDRANYGYTF. CDR3 DNA: TGTGCCAGCAGCTTAGACAGGGCCAACTATGGCTACACCTTC.

The chain is built from TRBV18 and TRBJ2-1; 8 bases are shared with TRBD1. Trimming took 2 bases from V and 5 from J; bases not matched to a gene: 5. Germline V gene lookup returns CDR1 KGHSH and CDR2 LQKENI. CDR3 length equals 15 residues. CDR3 protein: CASSPIQGADNEQFF. The CDR3, as DNA: TGTGCCAGCTCACCAATCCAGGGGGCGGACAATGAGCAGTTCTTC.

The chain combines TRBV9 with TRBJ2-7, with a tentative D call TRBD2 (6 bases). The ends were cut back, 0 bases at V and 2 bases at J, with 12 bases in the middle. In germline, CDR1 is SGDLS, CDR2 YYNGEE. This CDR3 spans 15 amino acids. CDR3 DNA: TGTGCCAGCAGCGTAGGTGGGGGGAGTCCCTACGAGCAGTACTTC. It specifies CASSVGGGSPYEQYF.

The rearrangement uses TRBV30 and TRBJ1-4, with D unclear. V lost 5 bases, J lost 15 bases, and 16 bases lay in between. The CDR3 runs 11 residues. CDR1 is GTSNPN, CDR2 SVGIG, per germline (reference sequence). DNA for the CDR3: TGTGCCTGGGGGTTCCGCAACGGGTTGTTTTTT. Translated, it gives CAWGFRNGLFF. The full variable domain, rest sourced from reference TRBV30 and TRBJ1-4, is SQTIHQWPATLVQPVGSPLSLECTVEGTSNPNLYWYRQAAGRGLQLLFYSVGIGQISSEVPQNLSASRPQDRQFILSSKKLLLSDSGFYLCAWGFRNGLFFGSGTQLSVL.

The chain is built from TRBV7-9 and TRBJ1-2, with a tentative D call TRBD1 (6 bases). Germline assignment: CDR1 SEHNR and CDR2 FQNEAQ (reference sequence). The CDR3 has 17 residues. V dropped 1 base and J dropped 3 bases, with 18 bases sitting between them. CDR3 region: CASSLGSGAGADYGYTF. The CDR3, as DNA: TGTGCCAGCAGCTTAGGATCCGGAGCAGGGGCCGACTATGGCTACACCTTC. The entire variable domain, with the rest obtained from reference TRBV7-9 and TRBJ1-2, is as follows: DTGVSQNPRHKITKRGQNVTFRCDPISEHNRLYWYRQTLGQGPEFLTYFQNEAQLEKSRLLSDRFSAERPKGSFSTLEIQRTEQGDSAMYLCASSLGSGAGADYGYTFGSGTRLTVV.

The rearrangement joins TRBV18 to TRBJ2-3, with a possible D match to TRBD2 (7 bases). The CDR3 has 14 residues. The V gene lost 6 bases and the J gene lost 4 bases, with 14 bases spanning the gap. Germline V gene lookup returns CDR1 KGHSH and CDR2 LQKENI. The CDR3 nucleotides are TGTGCCAGCTCTGGGGGGGCCGGGGCAGATACGCAGTATTTT. Its protein is CASSGGAGADTQYF. Based on the CDR3 plus reference TRBV18 and TRBJ2-3, the full variable domain is NAGVMQNPRHLVRRRGQEARLRCSPMKGHSHVYWYRQLPEEGLKFMVYLQKENIIDESGMPKERFSAEFPKEGPSILRIQQVVRGDSAAYFCASSGGAGADTQYFGPGTRLTVL.

The chain carries TRBV6-5 and TRBJ1-1, with 11 positions matching TRBD1. Trimming removed 6 bases from V and 1 base from J; junction bases left unmatched: 4. The CDR3 loop spans 15 amino acids. Germline V gives CDR1 MNHEY, CDR2 SVGAGI. CDR3 DNA sequence: TGTGCCAGCAGCGGACAGGGGGCGTGGAACACTGAAGCTTTCTTT. Translating gives CASSGQGAWNTEAFF.

The genes are TRBV4-1 and TRBJ2-3; D is perhaps TRBD2 (5 bases). Per the germline V gene, CDR1 is MGHRA and CDR2 is YSYEKL. This CDR3 has 15 residues. Trimming took 0 bases from V and 3 from J, leaving 10 bases between them. CDR3 amino acids: CASSQERGRTDTQYF. CDR3 nucleotides: TGCGCCAGCAGCCAAGAGAGAGGGCGGACAGATACGCAGTATTTT.

This sequence joins TRBV5-1 and TRBJ1-1, with 10 bases lining up with TRBD1. The length of the CDR3 is 14 residues. Germline-derived CDR1 and CDR2 are SGHRS and YFSETQ. The V segment lost 5 bases and the J segment 5 bases; nucleotides outside the gene matches: 6. This CDR3 is CASSRGTGVTEAFF. Here the CDR3 DNA reads TGCGCCAGCAGTAGAGGGACAGGGGTAACTGAAGCTTTCTTT. Using reference TRBV5-1 and TRBJ1-1 for the parts outside the CDR3, the full variable domain is KAGVTQTPRYLIKTRGQQVTLSCSPISGHRSVSWYQQTPGQGLQFLFEYFSETQRNKGNFPGRFSGRQFSNSRSEMNVSTLELGDSALYLCASSRGTGVTEAFFGQGTRLTVV.

This chain joins TRBV6-1 and TRBJ1-2; 9 nucleotides agree with TRBD1. With 4 bases clipped from V and 8 bases from J, the junction kept 5 bases outside the gene matches. The CDR3 is 13 residues long. The germline V gene has CDR1 MNHNS and CDR2 SASEGT. CDR3 region: CASSGWTGDGYTF. The CDR3 coding sequence is TGTGCCAGCAGTGGCTGGACAGGGGACGGCTACACCTTC.

The chain employs TRBV2 and TRBJ1-5, with 7 bases fitting TRBD1. CDR3 length equals 17 residues. J was trimmed by 0 bases and V by 3 bases; bases with no gene match: 8. Germline values: CDR1 SNHLY, CDR2 FYNNEI. CDR3 DNA sequence: TGTGCCAGCAGTGAGGGGGCAGGGGGATATAGCAATCAGCCCCAGCATTTT. Protein sequence: CASSEGAGGYSNQPQHF.

V usage is TRBV6-1 and J usage is TRBJ1-1; 9 bases are a match to TRBD1. The CDR3 covers 15 residues. Germline lookup yields CDR1 MNHNS and CDR2 SASEGT. After removal of 1 base from V and 4 bases from J, the junction contained 4 bases not matched to a gene. The DNA for the CDR3 is TGTGCCAGCAGTGAAGGTATGACAGGGGGCACTGAAGCTTTCTTT. This gives the protein CASSEGMTGGTEAFF.

The chain carries TRBV5-1 and TRBJ2-7; possibly TRBD1 for D (5 bases). The CDR3 is made up of 14 amino acids. The V end was cut by 2 bases, the J end by 4 bases, with 13 bases between. The germline V gene encodes CDR1 SGHRS and CDR2 YFSETQ. CDR3 sequence: CASSFGRDGYEQYF. The CDR3 region has the DNA TGCGCCAGCAGCTTTGGCAGGGATGGGTACGAGCAGTACTTC.

The chain links TRBV5-1 to TRBJ1-1; 10 bases are a match to TRBD1. Trimming took 2 bases from V and 7 from J; bases not matched to a gene: 8. The germline CDR1 and CDR2 sequences are SGHRS and YFSETQ. CDR3 length: 15 amino acids. The CDR3, as DNA: TGCGCCAGCAGCTTTCTGGGACAGGGGCGGCTTGAAGCTTTCTTT. Amino acids: CASSFLGQGRLEAFF.

This chain uses TRBV4-1 with TRBJ1-6; 7 nucleotides agree with TRBD1. The CDR3 has 18 residues. V shed 1 base, J shed 0 bases, and the junction held 6 bases outside the gene matches. In germline, CDR1 is MGHRA, CDR2 YSYEKL. CDR3 region: CASSQGDREVSYNSPLHF. The CDR3, as DNA: TGCGCCAGCAGCCAAGGTGACAGGGAGGTCTCCTATAATTCACCCCTCCACTTT.

The chain recombines TRBV19 with TRBJ1-3; D is uncertain. V lost 9 bases to trimming and J lost 3 bases, with 15 bases between them. CDR3 size: 14 residues. CDR1 LNHDA and CDR2 SQIVND come from the germline V gene (reference sequence). CDR3 protein: CASQMGTDGNTIYF. The CDR3 DNA reads TGTGCCAGCCAAATGGGTACAGATGGAAACACCATATATTTT.

This chain joins TRBV7-2 and TRBJ1-5, with no clear D. V was shortened by 5 bases and J by 0 bases, with 5 bases between the two germline ends. Germline CDR1 is SGHTA and CDR2 is FQGNSA. CDR3 size: 13 residues. The CDR3 region has the DNA TGTGCCAGCAGCCAACATAGCAATCAGCCCCAGCATTTT. Protein product: CASSQHSNQPQHF.

This sequence joins TRBV29-1 and TRBJ1-2; D is unresolved. Germline V lookup: CDR1 SQVTM, CDR2 ANQGSEA. The CDR3 loop spans 9 amino acids. V lost 7 bases and J 8 bases, leaving 8 bases between the germline ends. In nucleotides, the CDR3 is TGCAGCGCTAGCGAGGGCTACACCTTC. It is translated as CSASEGYTF. Drawing the rest from reference TRBV29-1 and TRBJ1-2, the complete variable domain is SAVISQKPSRDICQRGTSLTIQCQVDSQVTMMFWYRQQPGQSLTLIATANQGSEATYESGFVIDKFPISRPNLTFSTLTVSNMSPEDSSIYLCSASEGYTFGSGTRLTVV.

The chain recombines TRBV29-1 with TRBJ2-7, with D perhaps TRBD1 (6 bases). V was trimmed by 5 bases and J by 0 bases, leaving 8 bases between them. This CDR3 has 12 residues. Per germline, CDR1 SQVTM and CDR2 ANQGSEA. The DNA for the CDR3 is TGCAGCGTTCAGGGGAGCTCCTACGAGCAGTACTTC. Protein: CSVQGSSYEQYF.

The V and J genes are TRBV5-5 and TRBJ2-2, with D tentatively TRBD2 (6 bases). Germline loops: CDR1 SGHKS, CDR2 YYEKEE (reference sequence). With 2 bases removed from V and 3 bases from J, the gap between germline ends came to 8 bases. This CDR3 is 14 amino acids long. The CDR3 sequence is CASSFAGHTGELFF. The CDR3 DNA reads TGTGCCAGCAGCTTCGCGGGGCACACCGGGGAGCTGTTTTTT.

This chain links TRBV5-1 with TRBJ2-7, with 8 bases matching TRBD1. This CDR3 comprises 14 residues. After removal of 4 bases from V and 2 bases from J, the junction contained 5 bases not matched to a gene. The germline CDR1 and CDR2 sequences are SGHRS and YFSETQ. CDR3 sequence (DNA): TGCGCCAGCAGCCAGGGGGCAGGGACCTACGAGCAGTACTTC. It codes for CASSQGAGTYEQYF. The full variable domain, rest sourced from reference TRBV5-1 and TRBJ2-7, is KAGVTQTPRYLIKTRGQQVTLSCSPISGHRSVSWYQQTPGQGLQFLFEYFSETQRNKGNFPGRFSGRQFSNSRSEMNVSTLELGDSALYLCASSQGAGTYEQYFGPGTRLTVT.

The chain uses TRBV5-1 and TRBJ1-3; 7 bases agree with TRBD1. Germline lookup yields CDR1 SGHRS and CDR2 YFSETQ. V was clipped by 4 bases and J by 2 bases; unmatched bases: 6. The length of the CDR3 is 15 residues. The CDR3 loop reads CASSPLTGTGNTIYF. In DNA form, the CDR3 reads TGCGCCAGCAGCCCGCTGACAGGGACTGGAAACACCATATATTTT.

The V call is TRBV6-1, the J call TRBJ1-5; D remains ambiguous. V was cut by 2 bases and J by 3 bases, with 11 bases left in between. CDR3 length equals 15 residues. Germline V CDR1 and CDR2: MNHNS, SASEGT. CDR3 residues: CASSEPGLPNQPQHF. CDR3 bases: TGTGCCAGCAGTGAACCAGGACTACCCAATCAGCCCCAGCATTTT.

V usage is TRBV28 and J usage is TRBJ2-1; 9 bases are shared with TRBD2. The V gene end was trimmed by 8 bases and the J gene end by 2 bases; junction bases not matched to a gene: 4. Germline lookup yields CDR1 MDHEN and CDR2 SYDVKM. CDR3 length: 14 amino acids. The CDR3 bases are TGTGCCAGCGTGGCGGGGGGGGCCTACAATGAGCAGTTCTTC. It specifies CASVAGGAYNEQFF.

The CDR3 loop reads CASRQGLAGEWEQYF. Here the CDR3 DNA reads TGCGCCAGCAGGCAGGGACTAGCGGGAGAATGGGAGCAGTACTTC. This rearrangement joins TRBV4-1 to TRBJ2-7, with 14 nucleotides matching TRBD2. The CDR3 has 15 residues. Germline CDR1 is MGHRA and CDR2 is YSYEKL. With 6 bases clipped from V and 7 bases from J, the junction kept 8 bases outside the gene matches.

The chain links TRBV5-1 to TRBJ2-1, with 15 bases matching TRBD2. The ends lost 4 bases at V and 8 bases at J; junction bases unmatched: 7. This CDR3 region has 16 residues. Germline V gives CDR1 SGHRS, CDR2 YFSETQ. The CDR3 DNA is TGCGCCAGCAGCCATCGGACTAGCGGGGGGGCCGATGAGCAGTTCTTC. Translation gives CASSHRTSGGADEQFF.